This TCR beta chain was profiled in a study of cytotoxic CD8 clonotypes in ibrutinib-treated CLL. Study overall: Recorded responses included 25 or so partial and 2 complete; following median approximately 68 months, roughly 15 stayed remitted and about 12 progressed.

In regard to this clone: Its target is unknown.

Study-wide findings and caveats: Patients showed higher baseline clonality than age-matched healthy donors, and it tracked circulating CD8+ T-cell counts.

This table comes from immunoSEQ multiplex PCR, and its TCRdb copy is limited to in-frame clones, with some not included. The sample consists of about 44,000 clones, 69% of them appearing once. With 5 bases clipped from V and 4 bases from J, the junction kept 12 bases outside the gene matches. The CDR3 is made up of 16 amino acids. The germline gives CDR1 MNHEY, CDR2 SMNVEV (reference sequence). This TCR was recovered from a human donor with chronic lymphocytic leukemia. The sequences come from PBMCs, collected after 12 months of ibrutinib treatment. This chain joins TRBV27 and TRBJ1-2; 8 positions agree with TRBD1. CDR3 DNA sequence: TGTGCCAGCAGTCCGGACAGGGATGGGGGGGGCTATGGCTACACCTTC. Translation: CASSPDRDGGGYGYTF.